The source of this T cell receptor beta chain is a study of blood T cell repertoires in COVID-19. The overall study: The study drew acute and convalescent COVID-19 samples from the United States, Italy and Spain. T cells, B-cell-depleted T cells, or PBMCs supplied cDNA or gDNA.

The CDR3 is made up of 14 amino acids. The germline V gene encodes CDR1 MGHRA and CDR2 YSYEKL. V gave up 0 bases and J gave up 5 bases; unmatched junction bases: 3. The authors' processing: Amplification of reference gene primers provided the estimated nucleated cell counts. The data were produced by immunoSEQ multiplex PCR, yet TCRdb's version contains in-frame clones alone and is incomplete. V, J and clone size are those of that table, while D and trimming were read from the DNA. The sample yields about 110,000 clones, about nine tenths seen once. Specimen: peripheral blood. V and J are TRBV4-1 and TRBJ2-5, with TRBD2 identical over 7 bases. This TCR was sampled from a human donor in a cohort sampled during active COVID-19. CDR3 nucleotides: TGCGCCAGCAGCCAAGAAGGGGAGGGTGAGACCCAGTACTTC. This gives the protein CASSQEGEGETQYF.